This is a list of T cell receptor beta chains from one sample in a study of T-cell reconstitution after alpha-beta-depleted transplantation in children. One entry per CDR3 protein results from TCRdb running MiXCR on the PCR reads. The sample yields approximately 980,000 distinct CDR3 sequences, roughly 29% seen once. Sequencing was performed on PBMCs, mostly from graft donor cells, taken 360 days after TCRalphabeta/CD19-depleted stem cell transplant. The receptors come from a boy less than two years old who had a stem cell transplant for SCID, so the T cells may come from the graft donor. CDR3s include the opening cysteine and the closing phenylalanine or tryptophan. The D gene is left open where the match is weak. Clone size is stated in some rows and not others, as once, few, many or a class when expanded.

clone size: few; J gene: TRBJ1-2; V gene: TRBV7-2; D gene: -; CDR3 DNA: TGTGCCAGCAGCTTAGCGAGGGGGACGGATGGCTACACCTTC; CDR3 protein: CASSLARGTDGYTF
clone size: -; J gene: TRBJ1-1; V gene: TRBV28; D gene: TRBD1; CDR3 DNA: TGTGCCAGCAGCCTTGGGACAGGGGGCTGGAGCACTGAAGCTTTCTTT; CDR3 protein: CASSLGTGGWSTEAFF
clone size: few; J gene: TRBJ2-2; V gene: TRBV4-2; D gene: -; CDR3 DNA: TGTGCCAGCAGCCAAGATCAGAAGTTTGGCACCGGGGAGCTGTTTTTT; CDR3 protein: CASSQDQKFGTGELFF
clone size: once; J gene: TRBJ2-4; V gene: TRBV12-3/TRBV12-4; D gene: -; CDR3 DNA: TGTGCCAGCAGTTTGGTAGGGGTCAAAAACATTCAGTACTTC; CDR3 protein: CASSLVGVKNIQYF
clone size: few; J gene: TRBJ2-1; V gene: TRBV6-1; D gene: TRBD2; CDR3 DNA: TGTGCCAGCAGTCCGCCCTTGGGGGGGACTAGCGGCGGAAATGAGCAGTTCTTC; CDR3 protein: CASSPPLGGTSGGNEQFF
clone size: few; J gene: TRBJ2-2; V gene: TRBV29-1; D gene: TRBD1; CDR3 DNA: TGCAGCGTCCCGGGACAGACGAACACCGGGGAGCTGTTTTTT; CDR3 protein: CSVPGQTNTGELFF
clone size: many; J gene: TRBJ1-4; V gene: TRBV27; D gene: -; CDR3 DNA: TGTGCCAGCAGTTCCCGTGGACGGAGTAATGAAAAACTGTTTTTT; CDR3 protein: CASSSRGRSNEKLFF
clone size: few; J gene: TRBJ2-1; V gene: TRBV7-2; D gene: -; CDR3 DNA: TGTGCCAGCAGCTTAGGGTCCCTTGCGAGGAATGAGCAGTTCTTC; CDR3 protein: CASSLGSLARNEQFF
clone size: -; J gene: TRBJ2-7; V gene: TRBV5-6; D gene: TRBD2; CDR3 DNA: TGTGCCAGCAGAGGACGGGGGGGAACCTACGAGCAGTACTTC; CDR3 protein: CASRGRGGTYEQYF
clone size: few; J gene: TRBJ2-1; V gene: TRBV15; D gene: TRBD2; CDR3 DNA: TGTGCCACCAGCAGGGGACTAGAGACTTACAATGAGCAGTTCTTC; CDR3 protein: CATSRGLETYNEQFF
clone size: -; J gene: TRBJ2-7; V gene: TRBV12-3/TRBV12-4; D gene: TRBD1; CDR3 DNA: TGTGCCAGCAGTCCGCCGGGACAGGGGTACGATTACGAGCAGTACTTC; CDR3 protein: CASSPPGQGYDYEQYF
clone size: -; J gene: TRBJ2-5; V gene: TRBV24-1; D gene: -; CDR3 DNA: TGTGCCACCAGTGATCCTCGAGGGGAAGAGACCCAGTACTTC; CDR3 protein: CATSDPRGEETQYF
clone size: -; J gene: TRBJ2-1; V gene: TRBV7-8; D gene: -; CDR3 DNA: TGTGCCAGCAGCTTCTGGGACTACAATGAGCAGTTCTTC; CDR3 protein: CASSFWDYNEQFF
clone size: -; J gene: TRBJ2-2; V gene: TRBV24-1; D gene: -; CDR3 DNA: TGTGCCACCACACAGAACACCGGGGAGCTGTTTTTT; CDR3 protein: CATTQNTGELFF
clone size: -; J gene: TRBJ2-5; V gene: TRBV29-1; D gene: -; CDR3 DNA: TGCAGCGTTGTTCGGCACCTGAAAGAGACCCAGTACTTC; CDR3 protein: CSVVRHLKETQYF
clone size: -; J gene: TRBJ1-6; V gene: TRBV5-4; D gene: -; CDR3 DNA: TGTGCCAGCAGCTTGGGGCAGGGGTCACCCCTCCACTTT; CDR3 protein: CASSLGQGSPLHF
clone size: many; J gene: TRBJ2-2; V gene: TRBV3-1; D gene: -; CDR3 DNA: TGTGCCAGCAGCCAAGGTCCGAACGGGGAGCTGTTTTTT; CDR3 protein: CASSQGPNGELFF
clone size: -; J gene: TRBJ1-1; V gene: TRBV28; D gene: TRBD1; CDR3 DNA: TGTGCCAGCAGTAGAATCGGGACAGCTCCCTATGAAGCTTTCTTT; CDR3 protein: CASSRIGTAPYEAFF
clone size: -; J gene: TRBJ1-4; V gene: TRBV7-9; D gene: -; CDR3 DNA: TGTGCCAGCAGCGACCCTCAGGCCCTTAATGAAAAACTGTTTTTT; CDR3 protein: CASSDPQALNEKLFF
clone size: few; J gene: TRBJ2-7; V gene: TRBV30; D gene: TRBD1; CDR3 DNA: TGTGCCTGGAGTGTACTTTGGGACAGGCTATCCTACGAGCAGTACTTC; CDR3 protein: CAWSVLWDRLSYEQYF
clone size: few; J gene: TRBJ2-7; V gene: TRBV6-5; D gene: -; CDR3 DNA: TGTGCCAGCAGTACCCTAGCAACCTTCCTACACGAGCAGTACTTC; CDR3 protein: CASSTLATFLHEQYF
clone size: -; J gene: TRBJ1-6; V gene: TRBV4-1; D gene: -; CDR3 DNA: TGCGCCAGCAGCCAAGATCGATCACTCTCTTTCCCCTCTTCACCCCTCCACTTT; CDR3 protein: CASSQDRSLSFPSSPLHF
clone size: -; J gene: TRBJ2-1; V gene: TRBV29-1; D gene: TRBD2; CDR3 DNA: TGCAGCGTTGGGCTAGCGGGGGGTGGTGAGCAGTTCTTC; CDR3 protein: CSVGLAGGGEQFF
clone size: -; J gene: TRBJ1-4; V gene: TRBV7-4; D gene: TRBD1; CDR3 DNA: TGTGCCAGCAGCACTTCCAGGGGGCGCAGACCCGATGAAAAACTGTTTTTT; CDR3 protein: CASSTSRGRRPDEKLFF
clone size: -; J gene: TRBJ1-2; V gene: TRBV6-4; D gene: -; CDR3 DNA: TGTGCCAGCTACTTTACAGGGAACTATGGCTACACCTTC; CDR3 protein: CASYFTGNYGYTF
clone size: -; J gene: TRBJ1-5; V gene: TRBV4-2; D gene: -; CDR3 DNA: TGTGCCAGCAGCCAAGAATCGGGAAATCAGCCCCAGCATTTT; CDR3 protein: CASSQESGNQPQHF
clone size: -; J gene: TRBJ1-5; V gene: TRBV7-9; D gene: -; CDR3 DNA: TGTGCCAGCAGCTTAGAGGGTGGGGGTTCCGGTCAGCCCCAGCATTTT; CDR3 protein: CASSLEGGGSGQPQHF
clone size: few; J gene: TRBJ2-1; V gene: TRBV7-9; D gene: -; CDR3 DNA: TGTGCCAGCAGCCCTACAGGGTCGGGGAAGCAGTTCTTC; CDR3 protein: CASSPTGSGKQFF
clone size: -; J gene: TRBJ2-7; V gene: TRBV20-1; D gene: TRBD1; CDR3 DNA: TGCAGTGCTAGACAGGGGGTTAACCTTTATTCCTACGAGCAGTACTTC; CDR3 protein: CSARQGVNLYSYEQYF
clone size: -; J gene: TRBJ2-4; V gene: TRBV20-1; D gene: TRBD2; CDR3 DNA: TGCAGTGCTGCCTTAGCGGGGGGCGTTTATGGCGCCAAAAACATTCAGTACTTC; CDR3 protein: CSAALAGGVYGAKNIQYF
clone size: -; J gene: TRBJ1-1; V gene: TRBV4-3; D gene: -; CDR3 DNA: TGCGCCAGCAGCCGGGACTTGTCCCCAGTCATCACTGAAGCTTTCTTT; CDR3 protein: CASSRDLSPVITEAFF
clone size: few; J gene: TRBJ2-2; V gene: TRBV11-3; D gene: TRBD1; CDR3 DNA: TGTGCCAGCAGCCCTACCGGGACAGCTAACACCGGGGAGCTGTTTTTT; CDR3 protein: CASSPTGTANTGELFF
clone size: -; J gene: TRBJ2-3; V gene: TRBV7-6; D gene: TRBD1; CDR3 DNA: TGTGCCAGCAGCTTAGGGGACAGGCCGCCGGGCACAGATACGCAGTATTTT; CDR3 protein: CASSLGDRPPGTDTQYF
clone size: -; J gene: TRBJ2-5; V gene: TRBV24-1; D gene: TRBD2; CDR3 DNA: TGTGCCACCCCCTCGGCGGGGGTTCTCCAAGAGACCCAGTACTTC; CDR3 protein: CATPSAGVLQETQYF
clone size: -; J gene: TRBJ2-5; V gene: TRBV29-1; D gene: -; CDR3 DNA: TGCAGCGTTGCTCCCCTTAGGACTCAAGAGACCCAGTACTTC; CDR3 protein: CSVAPLRTQETQYF
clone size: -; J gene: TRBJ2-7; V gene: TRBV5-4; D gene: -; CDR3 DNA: TGTGCCAGCAGCCGAGGGGGGGGCACCACCTACGAGCAGTACTTC; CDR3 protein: CASSRGGGTTYEQYF
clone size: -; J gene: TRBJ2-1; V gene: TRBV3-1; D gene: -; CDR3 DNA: TGTGCCAGCAGCCCGGGGGTCCCGGATGAGCAGTTCTTC; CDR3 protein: CASSPGVPDEQFF
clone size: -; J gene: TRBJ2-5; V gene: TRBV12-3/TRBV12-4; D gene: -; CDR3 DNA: TGTGCCAGCAGCCCTGAATACGAGACCCAGTACTTC; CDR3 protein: CASSPEYETQYF
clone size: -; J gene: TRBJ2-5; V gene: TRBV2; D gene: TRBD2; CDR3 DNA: TGTGCCAGCAGGGTGTTGGGCGGACTAGCGGTCCAAGAGACCCAGTACTTC; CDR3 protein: CASRVLGGLAVQETQYF
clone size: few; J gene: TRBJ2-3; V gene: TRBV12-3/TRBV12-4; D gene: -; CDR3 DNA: TGTGCCAGCAGTTTAGCAATGGCTACGCAGTATTTT; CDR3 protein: CASSLAMATQYF
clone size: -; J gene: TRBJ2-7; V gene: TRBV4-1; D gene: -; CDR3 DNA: TGCGCCAGCAGCCCTCAGGGGAAGGGCTACGAGCAGTACTTC; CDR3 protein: CASSPQGKGYEQYF
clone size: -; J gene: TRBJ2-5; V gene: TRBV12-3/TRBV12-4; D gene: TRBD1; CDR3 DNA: TGTGCCAGCAGCCGCCTAACAGGGGGAGAGACCCAGTACTTC; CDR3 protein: CASSRLTGGETQYF
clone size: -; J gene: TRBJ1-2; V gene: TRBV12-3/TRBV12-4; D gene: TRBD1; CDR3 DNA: TGTGCCAGCAGCCGGGACAGGGGGCAGGGCTACACCTTC; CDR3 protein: CASSRDRGQGYTF
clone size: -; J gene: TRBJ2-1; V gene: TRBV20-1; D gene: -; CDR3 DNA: TGCAGTGCCCCGCGTCCTCAGCGGGTGCCCTACAATGAGCAGTTCTTC; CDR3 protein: CSAPRPQRVPYNEQFF
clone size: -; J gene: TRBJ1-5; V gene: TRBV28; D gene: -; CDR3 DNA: TGTGCCAGCAGTTTAGGGGAGGCGGACGATCAGCCCCAGCATTTT; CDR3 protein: CASSLGEADDQPQHF
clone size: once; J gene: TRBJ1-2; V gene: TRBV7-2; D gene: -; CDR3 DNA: TGTGCCAGCAGCTTTTCCAGGGTCGGCTATGGCTACACCTTC; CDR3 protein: CASSFSRVGYGYTF
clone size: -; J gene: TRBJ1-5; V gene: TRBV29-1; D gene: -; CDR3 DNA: TGCAGCGTTTGCGACGGTAGCAATCAGCCCCAGCATTTT; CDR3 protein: CSVCDGSNQPQHF
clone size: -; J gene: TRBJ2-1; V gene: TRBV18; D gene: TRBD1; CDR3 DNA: TGTGCCAGCTCAGCCTCCGGGACAGGGGGCAATGAGCAGTTCTTC; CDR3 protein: CASSASGTGGNEQFF
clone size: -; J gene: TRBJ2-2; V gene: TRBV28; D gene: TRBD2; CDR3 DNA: TGTGCCAGCAGAAAGGGAGGGACCGTAAACACCGGGGAGCTGTTTTTT; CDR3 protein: CASRKGGTVNTGELFF
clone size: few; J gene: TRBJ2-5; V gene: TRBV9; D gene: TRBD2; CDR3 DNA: TGTGCCAGCAGCGTAGAGGGAGGGAGTTCAGGAGAGACCCAGTACTTC; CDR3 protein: CASSVEGGSSGETQYF
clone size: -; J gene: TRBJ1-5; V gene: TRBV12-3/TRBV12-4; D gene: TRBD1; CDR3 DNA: TGTGCCAGCAGTTTCTGGACAGGGCTGAGCAATCAGCCCCAGCATTTT; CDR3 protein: CASSFWTGLSNQPQHF
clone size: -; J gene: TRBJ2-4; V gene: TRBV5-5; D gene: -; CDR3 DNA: TGTGCCAGCAGCCCCCCTGTTTTCGAAAACATTCAGTACTTC; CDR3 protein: CASSPPVFENIQYF